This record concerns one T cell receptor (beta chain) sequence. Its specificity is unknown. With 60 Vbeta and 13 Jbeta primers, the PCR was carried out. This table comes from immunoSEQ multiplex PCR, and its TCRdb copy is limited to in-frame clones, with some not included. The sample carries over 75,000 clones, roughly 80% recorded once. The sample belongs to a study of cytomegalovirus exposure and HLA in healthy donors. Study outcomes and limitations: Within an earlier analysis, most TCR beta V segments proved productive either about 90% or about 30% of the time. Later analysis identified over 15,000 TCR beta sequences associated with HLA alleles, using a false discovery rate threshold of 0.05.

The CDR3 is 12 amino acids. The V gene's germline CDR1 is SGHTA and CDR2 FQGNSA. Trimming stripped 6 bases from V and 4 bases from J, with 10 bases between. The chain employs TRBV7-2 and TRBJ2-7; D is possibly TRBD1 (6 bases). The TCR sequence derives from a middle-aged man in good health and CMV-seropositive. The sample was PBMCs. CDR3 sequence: CASRLQGYEQYF. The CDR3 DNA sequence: TGTGCCAGCAGACTACAGGGTTACGAGCAGTACTTC.